This entry is about one T cell receptor (beta chain). This sample is drawn from a study of blood T cell repertoires in COVID-19. Study background: Sources were T cells, B-cell-depleted T cells, or PBMCs; the material itself was cDNA or gDNA.

As originally analysed: Estimation of nucleated cell counts was performed using reference gene primer amplification. Sequencing used immunoSEQ multiplex PCR; TCRdb keeps in-frame clones, though not all of them. V, J and clone size are taken as reported in that table, and D and trimming were inferred from the DNA itself. Among about 140,000 clones listed, about three quarters were seen once. This CDR3 has 17 amino acids. CDR1 and CDR2 from the germline V gene are LNHDA and SQIVND (reference sequence). After removal of 4 bases from V and 6 bases from J, the junction contained 10 bases not matched to a gene.

The sequence derives from a woman aged 80 or over with active or convalescent COVID-19. Sequenced sample: peripheral blood. This rearrangement joins TRBV19 to TRBJ2-2; 11 nucleotides agree with TRBD2. The CDR3 here is CASSTYSGGALPGELFF. The CDR3 DNA follows: TGTGCCAGTAGTACTTATAGCGGGGGGGCGTTGCCCGGGGAGCTGTTTTTT.